This T cell receptor beta chain is drawn from a study of immune evolution from preneoplasia to lung adenocarcinoma. Broader study findings: Normal lung had the highest top T cell clone frequencies.

Two lung cancer pathologists independently confirmed each histologic diagnosis. Clones were sequenced by immunoSEQ multiplex PCR, and TCRdb holds only the in-frame ones, with some missing. The sample contains 6,000 to 7,000 clones, around four fifths of which appear only once. As regards this clone: Its antigen is unknown.

Source material: FFPE lung adenocarcinoma in situ tissue. This TCR derives from a donor older than 65 with lung adenocarcinoma.

CDR3 residues: CAISGQGNTEAFF. The CDR3 DNA sequence: TGTGCCATCAGCGGACAGGGGAACACTGAAGCTTTCTTT. This chain uses TRBV10-3 with TRBJ1-1; 8 bases fit TRBD1. The V gene end was trimmed by 6 bases and the J gene end by 1 base; junction bases not matched to a gene: 1. Germline CDR1 and CDR2: ENHRY and SYGVKD. The CDR3 length is 13 residues.